This TCR beta chain was recovered during a study of cytomegalovirus exposure and HLA in healthy donors listed by TCRdb under 2017. Regarding the research as a whole: An earlier analysis of some 600 of the donors reported about 280 Gb of sequence data and around 110 million unique TCR beta sequences obtained from around 180 million T cells. An early release covering approximately 600 HLA-typed donors comprised 250 to 350 gigabases of sequencing data and around 86 million unique TCR sequences. Among the roughly 400 genotyped donors, around 81% belonged to the genetic ancestry cluster associated with self-reported Caucasian donors. The aim of the study was to test whether cataloging public T cell receptors could identify signatures of past pathogen exposure. The T cell repertoires of 670 or so subjects were profiled by immunosequencing and related to cytomegalovirus serostatus. In addition to the first cohort of around 670 subjects, a separate validation cohort of approximately 130 different subjects was used. To predict cytomegalovirus infection status, the study combined high-throughput TCR immunosequencing, statistical association of individual TCRs with disease status, and machine learning. In a later analysis, previously published TCR beta repertoires from 550 to 700 donors were re-analyzed and high-resolution HLA genotyping was added so that TCR occurrence patterns could be studied. Rather than drawing on any new phenotypic data, the later analysis identified candidate immune exposures from TCR beta sequences and the way those sequences occurred across donors. In an earlier analysis of several hundred of the donors, high-throughput TCR beta sequencing was used to judge whether each TCR beta V gene segment behaved as functional or pseudogenic. Donor age, sex, ethnicity and CMV serostatus were compiled together with the repertoire data. A later genetic analysis used genome-wide SNP genotypes for about three fifths of the 666 donors, treating that subset as a discovery cohort. All discovery cohort repertoires had been generated on a single sequencing platform. Class I and class II HLA loci were covered by the typing at four-digit resolution. The number of typed donors differed by locus: about 629-630 for A, B, C, DRB1 and DQB1; 500 to 550 for DQA1; some 610 for DPA1; and 400 to 480 for DPB1. A few DR-DQ haplotypes were treated as single units for association and clustering because of strong linkage in the cohort. Among some 400 genotyped donors of the cohort, an average of approximately 240,000 unique TCR beta nucleotide sequences was sequenced per donor, of which 15% to 20% were non-productive.

Findings and caveats that apply to the study as a whole: A cluster of highly shared sequence variants was judged likely to represent a technical artifact of the sequencing pipeline. In an earlier analysis of 587 of the donors, most TCR beta V segments appeared in productive rearrangements about 87% or about 30% of the time, broadly matching IMGT annotations. A later genetic analysis associated a missense DCLRE1C variant with V-gene and J-gene trimming of TCR beta chains, and an independent cohort replicated the association. The earlier analysis of 587 of the donors excluded 15 to 20 rarely observed V segments, including chromosome 9 orphons, because counts were too low. Sequencing depth was assumed to be roughly uniform across donors in the presence/absence analyses, though that assumption may not hold. At a false discovery rate of 0.05, a later analysis linked under 20,000 TCR beta sequences to specific HLA alleles. In a later analysis, several top co-occurrence clusters were reported to appear linked to parvovirus B19, influenza, CMV and Epstein-Barr virus. This cohort had only TCR beta chains sequenced, and the lack of alpha or paired-chain data limited which features could be detected. Assigning TCR associations to individual alleles was difficult when HLA alleles, especially DR and DQ, strongly co-occurred. Most TCR sequences were seen in very few donors, while some public TCRs were found in many individuals. Because HLA typing was missing for some donors at each locus, association tests included only the typed subset. A further reported finding was that TCR beta sequences accurately predicted the HLA-A and HLA-B alleles for most subjects in the first cohort. In a later analysis, HLA-associated TCR beta chains were found to be more clonally expanded and to have lower generation probabilities than equally common non-associated chains. A few of the identified cytomegalovirus-associated TCR beta chains were confirmed in vitro to be specific for cytomegalovirus antigens. Because the 87-base-pair reads could not distinguish some IMGT-functional V segments, including TRBV6-2 and TRBV6-3, those segments were excluded. According to a later genetic analysis, donors in an Asian-associated ancestry cluster had fewer N-insertions in productive TCRs than the approximately 690-donor mean. According to the authors, the approach could potentially be generalized to other disease states and immunological phenotypes. For the cohort, immune exposure information was limited to CMV serostatus. Linkage disequilibrium might explain the correlated functional status among segregating V segments, but an unknown experimental factor could not be ruled out. The study gave a list of more than 150 TCR beta chains associated with cytomegalovirus. Most CMV-associated TCR beta chains appeared to be HLA-restricted in a later analysis, and the HLA associations seemed to be driven largely by CMV exposure. In a later analysis, TCR association rates were found to vary across HLA loci, with the most associated TCRs seen for DRB1 alleles and the fewest for HLA-C alleles. In both the original and validation cohorts, the classifier was reported to diagnose cytomegalovirus status with high specificity and sensitivity.

In total, 666 healthy bone marrow donors made up the cohort. All cohort members were sampled while nominally healthy, although unrecorded immune exposures were likely present. The donor tested CMV seronegative, placing the donor among the roughly 340 seronegative members of the cohort. Each donor provided a peripheral blood sample, and peripheral blood mononuclear cells were used for TCR beta sequencing. The Qiagen DNeasy Blood Extraction Kit was used to extract genomic DNA from the blood cell samples. The germline V gene encodes CDR1 LNHNV and CDR2 YYDKDF (reference sequence). V is pruned by 6 bases and J by 4 bases, leaving 23 bases of the junction without a gene match. The CDR3 has 20 amino acids, counting the end cysteine and phenylalanine. Of all the DNA, just the CDR3 is kept, 60 bases in frame from base 1. In its sample, this clone was seen a few times. There is no known antigen for this receptor. Base qualities were left out, and no much larger clone turns up one base away.

Receptor amplification or capture employed the immunoSEQ multiplex PCR assay. A mixture of 60 forward primers for TCR Vbeta segments and 13 reverse primers for TCR Jbeta segments was used in the multiplex PCR. The CDR3 region of rearranged TCR beta genes was amplified from genomic DNA by a multiplex PCR assay. The Illumina HiSeq System was used to sequence the amplified TCR beta libraries as 87-base-pair reads. As for the authors' bioinformatics: In a later analysis, some 80 million unique TCR beta chains were counted across the approximately 640 repertoires, and around 11 million of these chains were shared by at least two donors. To remove PCR and sequencing errors, raw reads were error-corrected and collapsed into unique sequences using a nearest-neighbor algorithm that merged closely related sequences. CDR3 sequences were aligned to IMGT reference sequences to assign V, D and J gene segments. For a sequence to be retained, at least a six-nucleotide match to both a V gene segment and a J gene segment was required. Rearrangements were called productive when the CDR3 lacked stop codons and stayed in frame with V and J; all others were non-productive. CDR3 was defined by IMGT convention, running from the second conserved V-encoded cysteine to the conserved J-encoded phenylalanine. The earlier analysis of roughly 590 of the donors excluded sequences that lacked an unambiguous match to a single V gene segment. An earlier analysis of some 610 of the donors called V segments functional above 56.7% productive rearrangements and segregating when the between-donor standard deviation exceeded 5%. A statistical classification framework was built to diagnose cytomegalovirus status from the catalog of TCR beta chain sequences. In a later analysis, V and J genes were assigned by comparing TCR nucleotide sequences against IMGT/GENE-DB human TR gene sequences. The TCRdist pipeline was used in a later analysis to assign CDR3 sequences and most-parsimonious VDJ recombination scenarios. A later analysis defined each TCR beta chain by its CDR3 amino acid sequence plus V-gene family, and excluded reads lacking a unique V-gene family. In a later analysis, around 600 highly shared, low-generation-probability nucleotide sequences were removed to address suspected cross-contamination and a sequencing artifact. In a later analysis, a clonal expansion index for each public chain was calculated from normalized within-repertoire ranks of inferred template counts. In a later analysis, generation probabilities were computed using a VDJ recombination model fitted to out-of-frame rearrangements, and the results were checked against IGoR. Hypergeometric tests were used in a later analysis to score TCR-TCR, TCR-HLA and TCR-CMV co-occurrence, with a repertoire-size bias correction applied to the TCR pairs. False discovery rates were estimated in a later analysis by permuting HLA or CMV assignments 20 times. A later analysis grouped co-occurring TCRs with DBSCAN, adding TCRdist sequence similarity when clustering within HLA-allele-positive subsets. For co-occurrence clustering, repertoires with fewer than 30,000 or more than 120,000 public chains were excluded, along with 4 to 6 repertoires with anomalous nucleotide sharing. Drawn from immuneACCESS, this table holds only the in-frame rearrangements with V and J called that TCRdb kept. Clones are partly lost; checked studies trace under half to an unresolved V gene and leave the rest unexplained. V and J calls and clone size are as listed in that table; D and trimming were resolved from the DNA. In this sample the table shows some 70,000 clones, around 78% of which occur a single time. The leading ten clones occupy approximately 5.8% of the sample.

Recombination linked TRBV15 to TRBJ2-2, and 7 bases in between align with TRBD1. The TCR originated in a man aged 50 to 59 in good health and CMV-seronegative. The sequenced material came from PBMCs. The DNA sequence follows: TGTGCCACCAGGCTTATGCTTCAGGGGGTGGCAAATAGCCGCACCGGGGAGCTGTTTTTT. Its translation is CATRLMLQGVANSRTGELFF.